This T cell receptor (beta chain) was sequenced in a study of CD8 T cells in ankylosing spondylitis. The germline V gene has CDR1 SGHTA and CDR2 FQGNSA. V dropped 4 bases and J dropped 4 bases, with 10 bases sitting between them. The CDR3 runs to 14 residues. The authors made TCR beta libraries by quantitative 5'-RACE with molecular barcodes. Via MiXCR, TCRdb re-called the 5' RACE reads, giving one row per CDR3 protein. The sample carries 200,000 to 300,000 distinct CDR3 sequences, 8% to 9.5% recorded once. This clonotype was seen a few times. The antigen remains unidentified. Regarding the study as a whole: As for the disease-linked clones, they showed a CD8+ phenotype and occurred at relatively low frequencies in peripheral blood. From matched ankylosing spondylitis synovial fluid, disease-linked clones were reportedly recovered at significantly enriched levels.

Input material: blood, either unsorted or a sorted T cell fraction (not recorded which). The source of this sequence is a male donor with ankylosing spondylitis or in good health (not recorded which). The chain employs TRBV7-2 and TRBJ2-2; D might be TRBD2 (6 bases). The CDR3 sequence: CASSSQRATGELFF. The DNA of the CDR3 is TGTGCCAGCAGCTCGCAGCGGGCCACCGGGGAGCTGTTTTTT.